The entry below describes one T cell receptor beta chain. The sample is drawn from a study of blood T cell repertoires in COVID-19. Study as a whole: Italy, Spain and the United States were the sources of the convalescent and acute COVID-19 samples. PBMCs, B-cell-depleted T cells, or T cells were the source of the cDNA or gDNA that made up the material.

Participants' reported clinical history set cohort assignment. Data came from immunoSEQ multiplex PCR; TCRdb stores just in-frame clones and leaves some out. The sample records 200,000 to 300,000 clones, about 90% being singletons. V was clipped by 5 bases and J by 5 bases; unmatched bases: 8. Germline V gives CDR1 SEHNR, CDR2 FQNEAQ (reference sequence). The length of the CDR3 is 15 residues. V usage is TRBV7-9 and J usage is TRBJ2-1; TRBD1 agrees at 8 bases. Sequenced: PBMCs or T cells enriched from blood (not recorded which). This clonotype was sampled from a woman in her 40s with acute COVID-19. CDR3 loop: CASSGDRGWDNEQFF. The CDR3, as DNA: TGTGCCAGCAGCGGAGACAGGGGATGGGACAATGAGCAGTTCTTC.